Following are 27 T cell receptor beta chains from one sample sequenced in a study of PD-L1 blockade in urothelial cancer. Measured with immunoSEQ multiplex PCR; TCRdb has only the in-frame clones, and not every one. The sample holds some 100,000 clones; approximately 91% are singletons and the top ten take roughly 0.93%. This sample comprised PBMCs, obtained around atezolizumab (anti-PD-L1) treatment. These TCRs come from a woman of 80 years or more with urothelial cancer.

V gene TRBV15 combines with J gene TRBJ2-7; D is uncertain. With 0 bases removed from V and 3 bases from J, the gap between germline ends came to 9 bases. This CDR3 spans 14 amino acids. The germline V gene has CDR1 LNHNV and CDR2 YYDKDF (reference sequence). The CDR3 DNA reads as TGTGCCACCAGCAGAGATCTTGACAACTACGAGCAGTACTTC. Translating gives CATSRDLDNYEQYF.

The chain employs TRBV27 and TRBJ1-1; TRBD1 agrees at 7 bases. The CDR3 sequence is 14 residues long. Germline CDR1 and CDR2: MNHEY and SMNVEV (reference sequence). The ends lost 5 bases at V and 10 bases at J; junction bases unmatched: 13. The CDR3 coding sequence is TGTGCCAGCAGTGCCGGACAGGCCATCGGGGGAGCTTTCTTT. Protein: CASSAGQAIGGAFF.

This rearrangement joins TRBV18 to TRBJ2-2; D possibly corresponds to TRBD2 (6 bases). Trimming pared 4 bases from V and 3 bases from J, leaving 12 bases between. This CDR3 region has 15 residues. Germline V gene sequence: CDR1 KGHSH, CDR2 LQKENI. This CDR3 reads CASSRAGTDTGELFF. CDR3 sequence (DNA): TGTGCCAGCTCACGGGCGGGGACCGACACCGGGGAGCTGTTTTTT.

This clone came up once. CDR3 DNA: TGTGCCAGCAGCCAAGATAGCCGGCCTAGATCTGCCAAAAACATTCAGTACTTC. Translated: CASSQDSRPRSAKNIQYF. The rearrangement uses TRBV4-2 and TRBJ2-4; D not certain. V was pared by 0 bases and J by 1 base, with 16 bases between. The CDR3 contains 18 residues. Germline V CDR1 and CDR2: LGHNA, YNFKEQ.

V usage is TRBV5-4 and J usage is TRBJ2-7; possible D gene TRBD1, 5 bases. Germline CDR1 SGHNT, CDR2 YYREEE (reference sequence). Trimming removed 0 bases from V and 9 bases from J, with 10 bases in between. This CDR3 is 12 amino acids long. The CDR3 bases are TGTGCCAGCAGCTTGGCCCAGGGCGGGCAGTACTTC. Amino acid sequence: CASSLAQGGQYF.

DNA for the CDR3: TGTGCCAGTAGTATCGGCCAGGATTATAGCAATCAGCCCCAGCATTTT. The encoded protein is CASSIGQDYSNQPQHF. The chain is built from TRBV19 and TRBJ1-5; D gene uncertain. The CDR3 sequence is 16 residues long. CDR1 and CDR2 (germline): LNHDA, SQIVND (reference sequence). Trimming took off 3 bases at V and 0 bases at J, with 12 bases between the two ends.

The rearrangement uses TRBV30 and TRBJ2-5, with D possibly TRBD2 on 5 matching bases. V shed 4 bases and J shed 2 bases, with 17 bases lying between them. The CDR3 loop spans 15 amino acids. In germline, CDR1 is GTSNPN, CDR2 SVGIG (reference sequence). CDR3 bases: TGTGCCTGGATTCGGACTGGTGTGGGGCAAGAGACCCAGTACTTC. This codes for CAWIRTGVGQETQYF.

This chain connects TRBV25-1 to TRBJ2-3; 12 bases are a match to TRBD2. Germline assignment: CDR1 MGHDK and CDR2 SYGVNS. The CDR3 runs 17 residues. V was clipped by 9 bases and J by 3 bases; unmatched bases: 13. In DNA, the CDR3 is TGTGCCAGTCTGACTAGCGGGAGTAGCTGGTCTACAGATACGCAGTATTTT. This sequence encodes CASLTSGSSWSTDTQYF. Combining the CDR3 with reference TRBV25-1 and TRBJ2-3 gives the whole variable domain EADIYQTPRYLVIGTGKKITLECSQTMGHDKMYWYQQDPGMELHLIHYSYGVNSTEKGDLSSESTVSRIRTEHFPLTLESARPSHTSQYLCASLTSGSSWSTDTQYFGPGTRLTVL.

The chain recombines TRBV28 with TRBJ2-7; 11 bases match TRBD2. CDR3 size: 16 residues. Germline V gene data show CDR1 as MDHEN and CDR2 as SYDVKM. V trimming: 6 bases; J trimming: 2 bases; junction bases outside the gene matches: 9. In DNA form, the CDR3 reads TGTGCCAGCAGCTATACTAGCGGGAGAATAGCCTACGAGCAGTACTTC. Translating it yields CASSYTSGRIAYEQYF.

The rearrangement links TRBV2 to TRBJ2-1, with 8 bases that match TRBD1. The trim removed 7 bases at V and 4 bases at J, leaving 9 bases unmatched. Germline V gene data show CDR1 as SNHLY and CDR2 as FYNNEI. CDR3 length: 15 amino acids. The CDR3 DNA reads TGTGCCAGCAAAGGTCGGCAGGGGGCTTACAATGAGCAGTTCTTC. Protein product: CASKGRQGAYNEQFF. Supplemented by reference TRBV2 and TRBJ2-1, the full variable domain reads EPEVTQTPSHQVTQMGQEVILRCVPISNHLYFYWYRQILGQKVEFLVSFYNNEISEKSEIFDDQFSVERPDGSNFTLKIRSTKLEDSAMYFCASKGRQGAYNEQFFGPGTRLTVL.

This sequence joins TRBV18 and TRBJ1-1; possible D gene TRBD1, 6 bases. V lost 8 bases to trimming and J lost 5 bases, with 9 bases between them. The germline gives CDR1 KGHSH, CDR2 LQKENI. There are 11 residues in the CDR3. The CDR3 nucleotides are TGTGCCAGCCGAGGGGGTACTGAAGCTTTCTTT. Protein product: CASRGGTEAFF. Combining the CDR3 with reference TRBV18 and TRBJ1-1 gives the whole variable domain NAGVMQNPRHLVRRRGQEARLRCSPMKGHSHVYWYRQLPEEGLKFMVYLQKENIIDESGMPKERFSAEFPKEGPSILRIQQVVRGDSAAYFCASRGGTEAFFGQGTRLTVV.

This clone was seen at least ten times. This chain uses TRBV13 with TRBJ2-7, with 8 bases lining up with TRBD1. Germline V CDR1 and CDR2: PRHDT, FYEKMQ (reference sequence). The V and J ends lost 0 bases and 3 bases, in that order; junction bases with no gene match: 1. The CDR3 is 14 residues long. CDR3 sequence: CASSLGDRVYEQYF. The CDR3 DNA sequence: TGTGCCAGCAGCTTAGGGGACAGGGTCTACGAGCAGTACTTC.

The CDR3 protein is CAWSSGTGFNYGYTF. CDR3 in DNA: TGTGCCTGGAGCTCCGGGACAGGGTTCAACTATGGCTACACCTTC. This chain uses TRBV30 with TRBJ1-2; TRBD1 agrees at 9 bases. V dropped 3 bases and J dropped 2; count of bases not matched to a gene: 7. CDR1 GTSNPN and CDR2 SVGIG come from the germline V gene (reference sequence). The CDR3 contains 15 residues.

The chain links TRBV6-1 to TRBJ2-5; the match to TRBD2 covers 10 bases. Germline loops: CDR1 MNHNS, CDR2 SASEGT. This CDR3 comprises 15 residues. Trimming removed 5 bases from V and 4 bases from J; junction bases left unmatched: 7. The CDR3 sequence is CASSPLAGAAETQYF. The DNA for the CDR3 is TGTGCCAGCAGTCCCCTAGCGGGAGCGGCAGAGACCCAGTACTTC.

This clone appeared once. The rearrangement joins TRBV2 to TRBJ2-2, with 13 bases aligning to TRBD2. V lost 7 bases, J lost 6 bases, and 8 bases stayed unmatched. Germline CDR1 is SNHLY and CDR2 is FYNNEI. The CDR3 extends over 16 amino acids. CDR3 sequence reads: CASNVGLAGVSGELFF. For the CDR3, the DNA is TGTGCCAGCAACGTAGGACTAGCGGGAGTATCCGGGGAGCTGTTTTTT.

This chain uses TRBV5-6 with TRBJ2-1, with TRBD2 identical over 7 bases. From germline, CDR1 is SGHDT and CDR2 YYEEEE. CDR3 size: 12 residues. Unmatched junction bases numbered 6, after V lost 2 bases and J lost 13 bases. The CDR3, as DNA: TGTGCCAGCAGCTTAAGCGGGGCTAACCAGTTCTTC. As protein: CASSLSGANQFF.

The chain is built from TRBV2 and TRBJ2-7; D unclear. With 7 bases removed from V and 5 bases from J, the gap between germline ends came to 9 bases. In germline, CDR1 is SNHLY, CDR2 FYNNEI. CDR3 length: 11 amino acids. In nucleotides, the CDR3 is TGTGCCAGCACTCCGCGAGACGAGCAGTACTTC. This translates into CASTPRDEQYF. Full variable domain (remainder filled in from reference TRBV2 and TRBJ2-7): EPEVTQTPSHQVTQMGQEVILRCVPISNHLYFYWYRQILGQKVEFLVSFYNNEISEKSEIFDDQFSVERPDGSNFTLKIRSTKLEDSAMYFCASTPRDEQYFGPGTRLTVT.

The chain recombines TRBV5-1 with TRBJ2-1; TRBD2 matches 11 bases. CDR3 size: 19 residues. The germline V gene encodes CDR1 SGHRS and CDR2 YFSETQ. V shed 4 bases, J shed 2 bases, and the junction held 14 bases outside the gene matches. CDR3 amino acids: CASSVLGLAARGPYNEQFF. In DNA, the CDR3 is TGCGCCAGCAGCGTGTTGGGACTAGCGGCAAGAGGTCCCTACAATGAGCAGTTCTTC. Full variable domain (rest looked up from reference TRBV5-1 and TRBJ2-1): KAGVTQTPRYLIKTRGQQVTLSCSPISGHRSVSWYQQTPGQGLQFLFEYFSETQRNKGNFPGRFSGRQFSNSRSEMNVSTLELGDSALYLCASSVLGLAARGPYNEQFFGPGTRLTVL.

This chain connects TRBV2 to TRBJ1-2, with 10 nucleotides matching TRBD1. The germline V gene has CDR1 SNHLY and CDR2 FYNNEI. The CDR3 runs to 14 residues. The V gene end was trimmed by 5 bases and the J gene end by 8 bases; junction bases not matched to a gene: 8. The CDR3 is CASSSDRGERGYTF. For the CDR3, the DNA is TGTGCCAGCAGTTCGGACAGGGGGGAAAGGGGCTACACCTTC.

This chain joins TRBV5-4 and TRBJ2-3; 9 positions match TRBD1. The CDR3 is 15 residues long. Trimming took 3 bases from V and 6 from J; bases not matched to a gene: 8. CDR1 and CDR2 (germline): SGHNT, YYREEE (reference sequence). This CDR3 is CASSSSTGGWDTQYF. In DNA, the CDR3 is TGTGCCAGCAGCTCCTCGACAGGGGGGTGGGATACGCAGTATTTT.

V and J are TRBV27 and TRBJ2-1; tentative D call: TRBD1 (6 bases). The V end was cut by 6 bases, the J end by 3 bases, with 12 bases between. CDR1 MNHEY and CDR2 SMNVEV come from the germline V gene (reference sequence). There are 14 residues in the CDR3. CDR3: CASRADRDYNEQFF. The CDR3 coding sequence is TGTGCCAGCAGGGCGGACAGAGACTACAATGAGCAGTTCTTC.

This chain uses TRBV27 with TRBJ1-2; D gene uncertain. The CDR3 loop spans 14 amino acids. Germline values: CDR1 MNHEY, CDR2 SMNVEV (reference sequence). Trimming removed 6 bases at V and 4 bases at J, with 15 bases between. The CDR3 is CASSPGGRSYGYTF. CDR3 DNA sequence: TGTGCCAGCAGCCCAGGAGGCAGGAGCTATGGCTACACCTTC.

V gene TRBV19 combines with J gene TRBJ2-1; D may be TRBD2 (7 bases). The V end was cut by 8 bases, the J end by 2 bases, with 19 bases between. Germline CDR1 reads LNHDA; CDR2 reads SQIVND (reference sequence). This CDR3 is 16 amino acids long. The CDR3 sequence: CASGGGYRGPYNEQFF. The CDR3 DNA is TGTGCCAGTGGGGGGGGCTACCGAGGACCCTACAATGAGCAGTTCTTC.

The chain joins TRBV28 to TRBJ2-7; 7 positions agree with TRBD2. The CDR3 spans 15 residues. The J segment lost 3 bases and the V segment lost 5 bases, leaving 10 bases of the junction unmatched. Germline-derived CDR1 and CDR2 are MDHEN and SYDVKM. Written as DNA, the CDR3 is TGTGCCAGCAGTCTAAGGTCTAGCGGAGTCTACGAGCAGTACTTC. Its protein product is CASSLRSSGVYEQYF.

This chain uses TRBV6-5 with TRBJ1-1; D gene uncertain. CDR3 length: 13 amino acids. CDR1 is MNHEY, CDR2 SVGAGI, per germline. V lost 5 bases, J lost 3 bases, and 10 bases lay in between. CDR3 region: CASSTPLDTEAFF. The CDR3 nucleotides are TGTGCCAGCAGTACCCCACTCGACACTGAAGCTTTCTTT.

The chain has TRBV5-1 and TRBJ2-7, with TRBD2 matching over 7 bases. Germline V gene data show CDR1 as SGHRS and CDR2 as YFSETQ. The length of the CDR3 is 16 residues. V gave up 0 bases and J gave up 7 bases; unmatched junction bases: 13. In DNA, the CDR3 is TGCGCCAGCAGCTTGGACTTGGCGGGAGCTCAGTATGAGCAGTACTTC. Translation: CASSLDLAGAQYEQYF.

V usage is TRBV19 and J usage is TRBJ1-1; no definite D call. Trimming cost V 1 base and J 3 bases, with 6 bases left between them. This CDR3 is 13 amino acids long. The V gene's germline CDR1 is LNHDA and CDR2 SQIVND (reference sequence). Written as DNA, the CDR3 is TGTGCCAGTAGTATAGCAGAGGACACTGAAGCTTTCTTT. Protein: CASSIAEDTEAFF.